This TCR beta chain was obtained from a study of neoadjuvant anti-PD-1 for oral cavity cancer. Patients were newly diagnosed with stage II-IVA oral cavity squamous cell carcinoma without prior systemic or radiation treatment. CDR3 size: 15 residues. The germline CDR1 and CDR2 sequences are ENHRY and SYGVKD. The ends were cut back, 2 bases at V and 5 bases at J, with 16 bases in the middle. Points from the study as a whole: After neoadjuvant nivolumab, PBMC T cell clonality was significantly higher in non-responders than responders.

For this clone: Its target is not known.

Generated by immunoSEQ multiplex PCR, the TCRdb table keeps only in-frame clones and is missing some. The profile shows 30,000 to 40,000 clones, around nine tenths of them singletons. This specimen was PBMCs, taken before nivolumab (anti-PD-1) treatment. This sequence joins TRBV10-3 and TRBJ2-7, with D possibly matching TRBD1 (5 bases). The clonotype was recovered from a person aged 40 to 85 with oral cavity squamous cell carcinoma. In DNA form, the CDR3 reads TGTGCCATCAGTGAGACCGGGCAGGGTGGCGACGAGCAGTACTTC. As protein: CAISETGQGGDEQYF.